This entry lists 32 T cell receptor beta chains sequenced from one sample in a study of blood T cells in healthy people across ages. Sample-barcoded 5' priming and a J-beta primer mix drove a second PCR of roughly 7 to 11 cycles. A single record per CDR3 protein comes from TCRdb applying MiXCR to the 5' RACE reads. The repertoire holds over a million distinct CDR3 sequences, with under 30% as singletons. These data were likewise used in another study, on T cells of mothers and their children.

Material for sequencing was blood. The receptors shown here come from a girl aged 2-10 years in good health.

The chain is built from TRBV4-1 and TRBJ2-5; 7 nucleotides agree with TRBD2. The J call is uncertain, as TRBJ2-7 better fits the DNA end. CDR1 and CDR2 (germline): MGHRA, YSYEKL. The CDR3 has 16 amino acids. This CDR3 is CASSQSFGGGPYEQYF. The CDR3 bases are TGCGCCAGCAGCCAGTCGTTCGGCGGGGGACCCTACGAGCAGTACTTC.

This clonotype was counted a few times. A junction boundary mismatches the germline segment, possibly from a read error. The rearrangement uses TRBV7-3 and TRBJ1-1, with D maybe TRBD1 (5 bases). The germline gives CDR1 SGHTA, CDR2 FQGTGA. The length of the CDR3 is 14 residues. CDR3 sequence reads: CVSSLLGGRTEAFF. The CDR3 DNA sequence: TGTGTCAGCAGCTTACTGGGGGGTCGGACTGAAGCTTTCTTT.

This clonotype appeared a few times. This chain uses TRBV20-1 with TRBJ2-3; D unresolved. The CDR3 extends over 14 amino acids. Trimming removed 1 base at V and 4 bases at J, with 12 bases between. From germline, CDR1 is DFQATT and CDR2 SNEGSKA (reference sequence). CDR3: CSARVGVTADTQYF. The CDR3, as DNA: TGCAGTGCTAGAGTCGGAGTGACGGCAGATACGCAGTATTTT.

The rearrangement uses TRBV19 and TRBJ1-5; D unclear. This CDR3 has 16 residues. Trimming cost V 6 bases and J 6 bases, with 21 bases left between them. Germline V gives CDR1 LNHDA, CDR2 SQIVND (reference sequence). As DNA, the CDR3 is TGTGCCAGTAGACGGGAAGACTATCTGGAAGGTCAGCCCCAGCATTTT. This translates into CASRREDYLEGQPQHF.

This clonotype was observed a handful of times. The chain carries TRBV15 and TRBJ2-5, with 8 bases matching TRBD1. With the DNA end fitting TRBJ2-7 better, the J assignment may be wrong. Germline V gives CDR1 LNHNV, CDR2 YYDKDF (reference sequence). The CDR3 runs to 15 residues. The chain's CDR3 is CATSTRQGTFYEQYF. Here the CDR3 DNA reads TGTGCCACCAGCACGCGACAGGGGACCTTCTACGAGCAGTACTTC.

J is TRBJ2-5 and V is TRBV13; perhaps TRBD2 as D (6 bases). The CDR3 consists of 15 residues. Trimming removed 5 bases at V and 7 bases at J, with 20 bases between. The germline V gene has CDR1 PRHDT and CDR2 FYEKMQ (reference sequence). The CDR3 nucleotides read TGTGCCAGCAGCCCCCCTGGGACTTCTCCCGGGACCCAGTACTTC. Encoded protein: CASSPPGTSPGTQYF.

V gene TRBV7-2 combines with J gene TRBJ2-6, with 7 bases aligning to TRBD2. Losses at the gene ends were 1 base for V and 0 bases for J; bases not matched to a gene: 6. Germline loops: CDR1 SGHTA, CDR2 FQGNSA. This CDR3 region has 18 residues. CDR3 sequence (DNA): TGTGCCAGCAGCTTAGAATATGGGGGGGGCTCTGGGGCCAACGTCCTGACTTTC. As protein: CASSLEYGGGSGANVLTF. Full variable domain (rest looked up from reference TRBV7-2 and TRBJ2-6): GAGVSQSPSNKVTEKGKDVELRCDPISGHTALYWYRQSLGQGLEFLIYFQGNSAPDKSGLPSDRFSAERTGGSVSTLTIQRTQQEDSAVYLCASSLEYGGGSGANVLTFGAGSRLTVL.

The rearrangement links TRBV20-1 to TRBJ2-1; unclear D gene. The CDR3 covers 12 residues. Germline-derived CDR1 and CDR2 are DFQATT and SNEGSKA (reference sequence). The V and J ends lost 2 bases and 5 bases respectively, with 7 bases between them. CDR3 DNA sequence: TGCAGTGCTAGATCTAGGAACAATGAGCAGTTCTTC. This codes for CSARSRNNEQFF.

This rearrangement joins TRBV7-3 to TRBJ1-2, with D possibly TRBD1 on 5 matching bases. Germline V gene lookup returns CDR1 SGHTA and CDR2 FQGTGA. V was cut by 5 bases and J by 10 bases, with 20 bases left in between. This CDR3 region has 14 residues. CDR3 residues: CASSPSGTPTDYTF. The CDR3 coding sequence is TGTGCCAGCAGCCCTTCCGGGACCCCGACTGACTACACCTTC.

The chain recombines TRBV20-1 with TRBJ2-1; D tentatively reads TRBD1 or TRBD2 (5 bases each). CDR1 DFQATT and CDR2 SNEGSKA come from the germline V gene (reference sequence). V was cut by 6 bases and J by 6 bases, with 12 bases left in between. CDR3 length: 12 residues. CDR3 sequence (DNA): TGCAGTGCCTCCGGGACGAGCAATGAGCAGTTCTTC. Translation: CSASGTSNEQFF.

This chain joins TRBV7-3 and TRBJ2-2; possible D gene TRBD1, 6 bases. With 4 bases removed from V and 5 bases from J, the gap between germline ends came to 11 bases. The V gene's germline CDR1 is SGHTA and CDR2 FQGTGA. The CDR3 is 14 amino acids. Written as DNA, the CDR3 is TGTGCCAGCAGCTCACTTGACAGGACCGGGGAGCTGTTTTTT. Its protein is CASSSLDRTGELFF.

The chain combines TRBV29-1 with TRBJ2-5; tentative D call: TRBD1 (5 bases). The DNA matches TRBJ2-1 better at its end, which makes the J call doubtful. The CDR3 runs 12 residues. Germline loops: CDR1 SQVTM, CDR2 ANQGSEA. The DNA for the CDR3 is TGCAGCGTTGATCAGGGCTACAATGAGCAGTTCTTC. Protein: CSVDQGYNEQFF.

The sample holds a few counts of this clonotype. The chain links TRBV4-3 to TRBJ1-1, with D possibly TRBD1 on 5 matching bases. The V end was cut by 0 bases, the J end by 1 base, with 15 bases between. This CDR3 spans 17 amino acids. Germline V lookup: CDR1 LGHNA, CDR2 YSLEER. The CDR3 here is CASSQDLRGYTNTEAFF. CDR3 in DNA: TGCGCCAGCAGCCAAGATTTGAGGGGTTACACGAACACTGAAGCTTTCTTT.

This clonotype was seen a handful of times. The chain joins TRBV3-1 to TRBJ2-3; no clear D gene. There are 16 residues in the CDR3. Between the trimmed V and J ends, which lost 1 base and 1 base, there was a span of 12 bases. In germline, CDR1 is LGHDT, CDR2 YNNKEL (reference sequence). As DNA, the CDR3 is TGTGCCAGCAGCCAAGTGAGCGTAGACGGCACAGATACGCAGTATTTT. This translates into CASSQVSVDGTDTQYF.

This chain joins TRBV5-6 and TRBJ2-5; 9 nucleotides line up with TRBD2. The better agreement between TRBJ2-1 and the DNA end casts doubt on the J call. Germline CDR1 is SGHDT and CDR2 is YYEEEE. The CDR3 sequence is 17 residues long. The CDR3: CASSKIGPSGDYNEQFF. The CDR3 DNA is TGTGCCAGCAGCAAAATAGGGCCTAGCGGGGACTACAATGAGCAGTTCTTC.

The sample holds a few counts of this clonotype. V gene TRBV29-1 combines with J gene TRBJ2-7, with TRBD2 identical over 12 bases. The CDR3 covers 14 residues. The germline gives CDR1 SQVTM, CDR2 ANQGSEA. The ends lost 7 bases at V and 5 bases at J; junction bases unmatched: 9. The CDR3 reads CSGPSTSGSNEQYF. The DNA of the CDR3 is TGCAGCGGACCTTCGACTAGCGGGAGTAACGAGCAGTACTTC.

This chain connects TRBV7-9 to TRBJ2-1; D perhaps matches TRBD2 (6 bases). Germline-derived CDR1 and CDR2 are SEHNR and FQNEAQ (reference sequence). Trimming took 7 bases from V and 5 from J, leaving 15 bases between them. The CDR3 runs 14 residues. The CDR3 nucleotides are TGTGCCAGCAAAATCGGGGGTAGGAACAATGAGCAGTTCTTC. This gives the protein CASKIGGRNNEQFF.

The chain joins TRBV6-1 to TRBJ2-1; D remains ambiguous. The V gene's germline CDR1 is MNHNS and CDR2 SASEGT. The CDR3 contains 12 residues. The V end was cut by 2 bases, the J end by 10 bases, with 9 bases between. The DNA for the CDR3 is TGTGCCAGCAGTGAAAAAGTGGCGGAGCAGTTCTTC. Translation gives CASSEKVAEQFF.

The chain recombines TRBV21-1 with TRBJ1-5; no check of the table's D call, TRBD1, against the DNA was made. TRBV21-1 is given as a pseudogene. The CDR3 runs to 15 residues. For the CDR3, the DNA is TGTGCCAGCAGCAAGGACAGGGAGGGTGATCAGCCCCAGCATTTT. Translation gives CASSKDREGDQPQHF.

The rearrangement links TRBV4-1 to TRBJ2-5; D unresolved. The J call is uncertain, as TRBJ2-1 better fits the DNA end. Germline CDR1 is MGHRA and CDR2 is YSYEKL. The length of the CDR3 is 14 residues. The CDR3 protein is CASSQDSGYDEQFF. The CDR3 DNA reads as TGCGCCAGCAGCCAAGATTCTGGGTACGATGAGCAGTTCTTC.

A remark on this clonotype: The junction shows a germline mismatch at one end, possibly a read error. The chain has TRBV28 and TRBJ2-6, with D maybe TRBD1 (5 bases). The CDR3 is 14 residues long. The germline CDR1 and CDR2 sequences are MDHEN and SYDVKM. CDR3 region: CASSLYRFSGRADF. The CDR3 DNA reads as TGTGCCAGCAGTTTATATAGATTCTCGGGCAGGGCTGATTTC.

This chain uses TRBV12-3 or TRBV12-4 with TRBJ1-1, with D maybe TRBD1 (6 bases). This CDR3 region has 13 residues. With 5 bases removed from V and 7 bases from J, the gap between germline ends came to 14 bases. The CDR3 spells CASSTTRGGEAFF. The CDR3 bases are TGTGCCAGCAGTACCACTAGAGGGGGTGAAGCTTTCTTT.

This clonotype has just a few counts. The V call is TRBV6-1, the J call TRBJ2-1; D is ambiguous. Between the trimmed V and J ends, which lost 4 bases and 8 bases, there was a span of 18 bases. This CDR3 has 15 residues. CDR1 MNHNS and CDR2 SASEGT come from the germline V gene. DNA of the CDR3: TGTGCCAGCAGTGGTTCTCCTTACTTGTCGGATGAGCAGTTCTTC. The encoded protein is CASSGSPYLSDEQFF.

CDR3 nucleotide sequence: TGTGCCAGCAGCTTTAGGGGACTTCCGGGACAGGCGGCAGATACGCAGTATTTT. Its protein is CASSFRGLPGQAADTQYF. The chain recombines TRBV7-9 with TRBJ2-3, with 8 bases identical to TRBD1. This CDR3 has 18 residues. The germline gives CDR1 SEHNR, CDR2 FQNEAQ (reference sequence). The ends lost 3 bases at V and 4 bases at J; junction bases unmatched: 15.

The J gene is TRBJ2-1, the V gene TRBV6-6; no firm D call. CDR1 is MNHNY, CDR2 SVGAGI, per germline (reference sequence). The CDR3 extends over 13 amino acids. Trimming took off 4 bases at V and 5 bases at J, with 9 bases between the two ends. The chain's CDR3 is CASSSLHNNEQFF. For the CDR3, the DNA is TGTGCCAGCAGTTCCCTTCACAACAATGAGCAGTTCTTC.

This clonotype was counted a single time. V is TRBV12-3 or TRBV12-4 and J is TRBJ1-4, with D uncertain. Trimming stripped 7 bases from V and 4 bases from J, with 10 bases between. This CDR3 has 13 residues. The CDR3, as DNA: TGTGCCAGCACCGAGCCAGATAATGAAAAACTGTTTTTT. It translates to CASTEPDNEKLFF.

There are a few counts of this clonotype. The chain links TRBV6-6 to TRBJ1-4; 9 bases align to TRBD1. The CDR3 extends over 15 amino acids. Germline CDR1 is MNHNY and CDR2 is SVGAGI (reference sequence). Trimming cost V 5 bases and J 8 bases; bases outside gene matches: 9. Here the CDR3 reads CASSPTGGEREKLFF. The CDR3 DNA sequence: TGTGCCAGCAGTCCTACAGGGGGCGAAAGGGAAAAACTGTTTTTT.

CDR3 amino acids: CASSHVGNYYEQYF. The CDR3 coding sequence is TGTGCCAGCAGCCACGTCGGAAACTACTACGAGCAGTACTTC. This chain joins TRBV7-9 and TRBJ2-7; D gene uncertain. The CDR3 spans 14 residues. Looked up from germline, CDR1 is SEHNR and CDR2 is FQNEAQ (reference sequence). Trimming took 5 bases from V and 3 from J, leaving 14 bases between them.

V is TRBV9 and J is TRBJ2-7; TRBD1 or TRBD2 may be the D gene (5 bases each). Deletions cut 3 bases from V and 1 base from J, with 14 bases between. In germline, CDR1 is SGDLS, CDR2 YYNGEE. The CDR3 length is 15 residues. As DNA, the CDR3 is TGTGCCAGCAGCGACGGATGGGACCCATCCTACGAGCAGTACTTC. This sequence encodes CASSDGWDPSYEQYF.

This clonotype was observed a few times. A junction end diverges from the germline sequence, so it may reflect a read error. This chain connects TRBV7-8 to TRBJ2-5, with D hard to call. Germline CDR1 SGHVS, CDR2 FQNEAQ. The CDR3 runs to 13 residues. CDR3 sequence (DNA): TGTACCAGCAGCTCTTACCACGCAGAGACCCAGTACTTC. As protein: CTSSSYHAETQYF.

Concerning this clonotype itself: A much larger clonotype is one base distant, so this may be a read error. CDR3 nucleotide sequence: TGTGCCAGCAGCTTAGCGGGCGGAACTATGGAGACCCAGTGCTTC. Its protein is CASSLAGGTMETQCF. This sequence joins TRBV7-8 and TRBJ2-5; D not resolved. The CDR3 is made up of 15 amino acids. Germline V lookup: CDR1 SGHVS, CDR2 FQNEAQ.

This chain uses TRBV2 with TRBJ1-2; D is perhaps TRBD1 (5 bases). V lost 7 bases and J 4 bases, leaving 10 bases between the germline ends. There are 12 residues in the CDR3. Per germline, CDR1 SNHLY and CDR2 FYNNEI. CDR3 nucleotides: TGTGCCAGCAACGGGGGGGTCTATGGCTACACCTTC. This translates into CASNGGVYGYTF. Full variable domain (missing parts from reference TRBV2 and TRBJ1-2): EPEVTQTPSHQVTQMGQEVILRCVPISNHLYFYWYRQILGQKVEFLVSFYNNEISEKSEIFDDQFSVERPDGSNFTLKIRSTKLEDSAMYFCASNGGVYGYTFGSGTRLTVV.